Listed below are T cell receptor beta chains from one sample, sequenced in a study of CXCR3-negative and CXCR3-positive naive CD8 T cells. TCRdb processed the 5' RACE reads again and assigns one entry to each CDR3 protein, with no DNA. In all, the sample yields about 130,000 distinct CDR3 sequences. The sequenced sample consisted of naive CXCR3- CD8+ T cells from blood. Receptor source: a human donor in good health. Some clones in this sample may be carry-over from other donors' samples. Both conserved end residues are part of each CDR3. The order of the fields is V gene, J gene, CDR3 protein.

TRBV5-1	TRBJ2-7	CASSQFPGQGYEQYF
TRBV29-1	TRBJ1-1	CSVDLTNTEAFF
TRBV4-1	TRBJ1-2	CASQGLGHKYGYTF
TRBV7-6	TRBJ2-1	CASSFRGEEQFF
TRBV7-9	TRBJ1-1	CASSLGSRPEAFF
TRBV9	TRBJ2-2	CASSVDAGNAELFF
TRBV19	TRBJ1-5	CASSAGTGKSQPQHF
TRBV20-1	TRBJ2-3	CSAPDWTQDTQYF
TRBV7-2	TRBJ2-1	CASSSRGGALSNEQFF
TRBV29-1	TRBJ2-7	CSVTSPEGYEQYF
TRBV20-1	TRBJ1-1	CSAKGGRSTEAFF
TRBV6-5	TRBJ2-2	CASSYRLSGSNTGELFF
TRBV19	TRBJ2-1	CASSEWEDPYNEQFF
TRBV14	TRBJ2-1	CASSRKDYLNEQFF
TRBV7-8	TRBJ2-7	CASNEQISSYEQYF
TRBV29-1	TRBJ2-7	CSGTGDSYEQYF
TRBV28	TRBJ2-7	CASSSGTANINALNAGEQYF
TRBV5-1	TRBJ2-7	CASSFFTLAGTGAYEQYF
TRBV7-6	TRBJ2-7	CASSLVGLGYEQYF
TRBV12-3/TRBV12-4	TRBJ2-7	CASSQWDRGREQYF
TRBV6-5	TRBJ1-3	CASSIGQVDSGNTIYF
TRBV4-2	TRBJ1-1	CASSQDRQGYTEAFF
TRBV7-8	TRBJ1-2	CASIPGQGLNYGYTF
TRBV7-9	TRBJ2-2	CASSSQSAQYTGELFF
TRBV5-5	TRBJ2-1	CASSLFHTSYNEQFF
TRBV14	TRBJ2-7	CASSQEAGLNFEQYF
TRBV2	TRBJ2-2	CASSVDSGLRGNTGELFF
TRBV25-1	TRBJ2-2	CASSEYGANTGELFF
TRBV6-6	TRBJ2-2	CASRNLGRDRLNTGELFF
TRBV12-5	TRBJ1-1	CASGLLGGNTEAFF
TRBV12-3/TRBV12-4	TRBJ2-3	CASSFLLAGGPDTQYF
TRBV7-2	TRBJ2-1	CASSLGTSGHEQFF
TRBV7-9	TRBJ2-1	CASSLEGFGQAYNEQFF
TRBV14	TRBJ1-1	CASSTTWGTEAFF
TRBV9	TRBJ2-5	CASSASGGDQETQYF
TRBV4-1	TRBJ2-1	CASSPTSGGLGVYNEQFF
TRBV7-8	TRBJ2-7	CASSLAGGHPSYEQYF
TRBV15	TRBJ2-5	CATSHNRGDEETQYF
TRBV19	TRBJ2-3	CASSILLPTDTQYF
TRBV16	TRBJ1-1	CASSQSTGSVAFF
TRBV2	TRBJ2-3	CASSEKGTSGGQLADTQYF
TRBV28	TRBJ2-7	CASSLWGQGSYEQYF
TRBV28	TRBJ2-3	CASKLGTDTQYF
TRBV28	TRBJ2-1	CASSLFLASYNEQFF
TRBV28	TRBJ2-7	CASSPGWGTGQGGYEQYF